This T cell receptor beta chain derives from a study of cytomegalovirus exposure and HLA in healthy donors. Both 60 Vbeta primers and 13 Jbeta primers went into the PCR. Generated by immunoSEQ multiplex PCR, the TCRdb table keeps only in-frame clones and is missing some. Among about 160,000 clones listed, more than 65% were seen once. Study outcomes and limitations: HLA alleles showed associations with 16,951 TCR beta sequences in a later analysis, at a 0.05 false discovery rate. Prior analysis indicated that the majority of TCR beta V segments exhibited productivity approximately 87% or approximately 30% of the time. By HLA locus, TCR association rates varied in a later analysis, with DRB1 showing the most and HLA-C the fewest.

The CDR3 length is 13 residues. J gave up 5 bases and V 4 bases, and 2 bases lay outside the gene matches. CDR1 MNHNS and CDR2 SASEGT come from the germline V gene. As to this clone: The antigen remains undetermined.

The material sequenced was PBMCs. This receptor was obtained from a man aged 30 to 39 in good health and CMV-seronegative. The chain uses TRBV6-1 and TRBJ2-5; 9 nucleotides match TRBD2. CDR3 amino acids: CASSGLAGETQYF. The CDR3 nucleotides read TGTGCCAGCAGTGGGCTAGCGGGGGAGACCCAGTACTTC.